These T cell receptor beta chains were read from a single sample in a study of Graves' ophthalmopathy and Graves' hyperthyroidism. One entry per CDR3 protein, called by TCRdb with MiXCR from the multiplex PCR reads. The sample records hundreds of thousands of distinct CDR3 sequences, roughly 41% being singletons. The specimen was peripheral blood. These receptors originate from an adult man with Graves' ophthalmopathy. CDR3s include the opening cysteine and the closing phenylalanine or tryptophan. Fields, in order: J gene, V gene, CDR3 protein.

TRBJ1-2,TRBV6-5,CASRPQGPGGYTF
TRBJ1-1,TRBV2,CASSQQVMNTEAFF
TRBJ2-1,TRBV29-1,CSVEDLGLAGSYNEQFF
TRBJ1-1,TRBV2,CASLGLPNTEAFF
TRBJ2-5,TRBV12-3/TRBV12-4,CASRIPNGMTQYF
TRBJ1-1,TRBV29-1,CSGRDRGCMNTEAFF
TRBJ1-5,TRBV18,CASSPPTGYGQPQHF
TRBJ1-2,TRBV9,CASSPRQGVGGYTF
TRBJ1-3,TRBV4-1,CASSQDWKDRPSSGNTIYF
TRBJ2-5,TRBV6-1,CASRPGQGRETQYF
TRBJ2-5,TRBV7-8,CASSPGRAMGETQYF
TRBJ1-6,TRBV7-9,CASSLGHFLHF
TRBJ1-3,TRBV10-3,CAISEGTGSGNTIYF
TRBJ2-2,TRBV6-1,CASSYRVTGELFF